Below are 21 T cell receptor delta chains sequenced from a single sample in a study of gamma-delta chains in newborns, infants, children. TCRdb reprocessed the reads using CATT. The table lists 5,500 to 7,500 delta-chain clones, more than 2% of them singletons, with roughly 9.8% in the top ten. Sample: blood. These receptors all stem from a child who was a newborn, infant or young child, either healthy, febrile or measles-vaccinated (not recorded which).

Of note for this clone: TCRdb's protein, taken from a much larger clone, differs from this DNA's translation at residue 5, likely owing to a read error; the protein displayed comes from the DNA. The sample contains more than one DNA sequence encoding this CDR3. The chain links TRDV2 to TRDJ3; 12 bases are a match to TRDD3. This CDR3 spans 18 amino acids. V dropped 4 bases and J dropped 1; count of bases not matched to a gene: 4. The germline gives CDR1 GEAIGNYY, CDR2 EKD. The CDR3 region is CACDAGGYASWDTRQMFF. DNA of the CDR3: TGTGCCTGTGATGCTGGGGGATACGCGTCCTGGGACACCCGACAGATGTTTTTC.

Points on this clone: The junction and the germline gene differ at one end; a read error may be behind it. This rearrangement joins TRDV2 to TRDJ3; D remains ambiguous. The CDR3 sequence is 18 residues long. Germline loops: CDR1 GEAIGNYY, CDR2 EKD. CDR3: CACDTRGLSSWYTRQMFF. Written as DNA, the CDR3 is TGTGCCTGTGACACCAGGGGTCTAAGCTCCTGGTACACCCGACAGATGTTTTTC.

There are a few counts of this clone. A far larger clone lies a single base away; this is likely a read error. Other DNA sequences from this sample encode an identical CDR3 as well. V usage is TRDV2 and J usage is TRDJ2, with 9 bases that match TRDD3. Per germline, CDR1 GEAIGNYY and CDR2 EKD. Germline trimming cut 7 bases from V and 0 bases from J; bases unmatched to any gene: 17. CDR3 length: 19 residues. CDR3 sequence: CACDQYWGTDGALTAQLFF. DNA of the CDR3: TGTGCCTGCGACCAGTACTGGGGGACCGATGGGGCTTTGACAGCACAACTCTTCTTT.

Comments on this clone: TCRdb's entry gives the protein of a much larger clone, which mismatches this DNA's translation at residue 11, likely from a read error; the protein reported here is translated from the DNA. V usage is TRDV2 and J usage is TRDJ3, with TRDD3 as a possible D gene (6 bases). CDR3 length: 17 residues. CDR1 and CDR2 (germline): GEAIGNYY, EKD. CDR3 amino acids: CACDTVLSSWGTRQMFF. The CDR3 DNA is TGTGCCTGTGACACCGTACTTAGCTCCTGGGGCACCCGACAGATGTTTTTC.

Only a few counts were recorded for this clone. A far bigger clonotype differs at one base, so this is likely a read error. The sample carries other DNA sequences with the same CDR3. J is TRDJ1 and V is TRDV2; D remains unclear. Germline CDR1 is GEAIGNYY and CDR2 is EKD. This CDR3 spans 15 amino acids. The CDR3 nucleotides are TGTGCCTGTGACAAAAAAAGGAAGTACACTGATAAACTCATCTTT. Translating it yields CACDKKRKYTDKLIF.

This clone was found a few times. The TCRdb protein comes from a much larger clone and disagrees with this DNA's translation at residue 6, likely due to a read error; the protein given here is derived from the DNA. The chain couples TRDV2 to TRDJ3; tentative D call: TRDD3 (6 bases). V was pared by 0 bases and J by 1 base, with 15 bases between. Germline CDR1 is GEAIGNYY and CDR2 is EKD. This CDR3 region has 19 residues. Here the CDR3 DNA reads TGTGCCTGTGACACCCGGGGGACGAGAAGTTCCTGGGACACCCGACAGATGTTTTTC. Translation: CACDTRGTRSSWDTRQMFF.

In its sample, this clone ranks as medium-sized (0.01 to 0.1%). The sample carries other DNA sequences with the same CDR3. The genes are TRDV2 and TRDJ1; 10 bases match TRDD3. The CDR3 is 14 amino acids. The junction had 3 bases not matched to a gene; V was cut back by 4 bases and J by 2 bases. Germline values: CDR1 GEAIGNYY, CDR2 EKD. In nucleotides, the CDR3 is TGTGCCTGTGATTTACTGGGGGATACCGATAAACTCATCTTT. Its protein is CACDLLGDTDKLIF.

There are a few counts of this clone. TCRdb shows a much larger clone's protein in place of this DNA's translation, and the two differ at residue 4, likely through a read error; the protein shown is translated from the DNA. J is TRDJ3 and V is TRDV2; D uncertain. CDR1 is GEAIGNYY, CDR2 EKD, per germline. The CDR3 extends over 18 amino acids. DNA for the CDR3: TGTGCCTGTGTCACCATCGGGGTTAGCTCCTGGGACACCCGACAGATGTTTTTC. Its protein product is CACVTIGVSSWDTRQMFF.

Sample share makes this clone medium-sized. The same CDR3 can be traced to other DNA sequences in this sample. The V gene is TRDV2, the J gene TRDJ3; 7 bases map to TRDD3. Germline CDR1 and CDR2: GEAIGNYY and EKD. CDR3 length: 18 amino acids. After removal of 0 bases from V and 1 base from J, the junction contained 5 bases not matched to a gene. The CDR3 reads CACDTAGGLSWDTRQMFF. CDR3 DNA: TGTGCCTGTGACACCGCTGGGGGCCTTTCCTGGGACACCCGACAGATGTTTTTC.

As regards this clone: This may arise from a read error, as a much more abundant clone is one base away. Other nucleotide sequences from this sample produce the same CDR3. The CDR3 coding sequence is TGTGCCTGTGACACCGTACTGGGGGATACTGTTTCCTGGGACACCCGACAGATGTTTTTC. Encoded protein: CACDTVLGDTVSWDTRQMFF. The chain couples TRDV2 to TRDJ3, with 12 bases matching TRDD3. Germline V gene lookup returns CDR1 GEAIGNYY and CDR2 EKD. This CDR3 contains 20 residues. J gave up 1 base and V 0 bases, and 6 bases lay outside the gene matches.

Judged by abundance, this clone is medium-sized. Distinct nucleotide sequences in the sample also encode this CDR3. The chain employs TRDV2 and TRDJ3; 7 nucleotides match TRDD3. The V segment lost 0 bases and the J segment 1 base; nucleotides outside the gene matches: 8. CDR1 GEAIGNYY and CDR2 EKD come from the germline V gene. The CDR3 runs to 19 residues. The CDR3 spells CACDTGGWMQSWDTRQMFF. CDR3 in DNA: TGTGCCTGTGACACCGGGGGATGGATGCAGTCCTGGGACACCCGACAGATGTTTTTC.

This clone appeared a few times. It may be a read error: a sequence one base away is much more abundant. Within the sample, other DNA sequences also encode this same CDR3. J is TRDJ3 and V is TRDV2, with a possible D match to TRDD3 (5 bases). This CDR3 has 15 residues. CDR1 and CDR2 (germline): GEAIGNYY, EKD. The CDR3 region has the DNA TGTGCCTGTGACTGGGTCTCCTGGGACACCCGGCAGATGTTTTTC. As protein: CACDWVSWDTRQMFF.

This clone was counted between two and nine times. TCRdb attributes to this sequence the protein of a much larger clone, which differs from the DNA translation at residue 16; a read error is likely, and the protein displayed is translated from the DNA. The chain combines TRDV2 with TRDJ1; possible D gene TRDD3, 6 bases. Germline V gene data show CDR1 as GEAIGNYY and CDR2 as EKD. The CDR3 consists of 18 residues. The CDR3 is CACDTLGASRVGTDKPIF. The CDR3 DNA reads as TGTGCCTGTGACACTTTGGGGGCTTCGAGGGTCGGCACCGATAAACCCATCTTT.

Comments on this clone: This may come from a read error, since a much larger clone is one base off. The J gene is TRDJ1, the V gene TRDV2; unclear D gene. The CDR3 totals 10 residues. Germline lookup yields CDR1 GEAIGNYY and CDR2 EKD. V lost 3 bases and J lost 6, with 4 bases in between. This CDR3 reads CACDSNKLIF. CDR3 in DNA: TGTGCCTGTGACTCGAATAAACTCATCTTT.

This clone appeared a few times. V and J are TRDV2 and TRDJ1; 11 bases match TRDD3. Germline CDR1 and CDR2: GEAIGNYY and EKD. V shed 3 bases and J 3 bases; nucleotides not matched to a gene: 5. The CDR3 is 15 amino acids. The CDR3 loop is CACDSLGDRPDKLIF. The CDR3 DNA follows: TGTGCCTGTGACTCACTGGGGGATAGGCCCGATAAACTCATCTTT.

This clone is deemed medium-sized. The J gene is TRDJ1, the V gene TRDV1, with 7 bases identical to TRDD3. The CDR3 has 17 residues. The germline CDR1 and CDR2 sequences are TSWWSYY and QGS. The CDR3 loop reads CALRGVPGWGDTDKLIF. In DNA, the CDR3 is TGTGCCCTTAGGGGAGTGCCCGGCTGGGGGGACACCGATAAACTCATCTTT.

This clone has just a few counts. A far larger clone is one base from this, pointing to a likely read error. The chain combines TRDV2 with TRDJ3, with 7 bases that match TRDD3. Per the germline V gene, CDR1 is GEAIGNYY and CDR2 is EKD. CDR3 size: 21 residues. The CDR3 sequence: CAGDTAGRWGPSSWDTRQMFF. In DNA, the CDR3 is TGTGCCGGTGACACCGCAGGACGCTGGGGGCCTTCCTCCTGGGACACCCGACAGATGTTTTTC.

Concerning this clone: Translating this DNA gives a protein that differs at residue 16 from the TCRdb one, which belongs to a much larger clone; a read error is likely, and the protein shown is this translation. The chain carries TRDV2 and TRDJ1, with a tentative D call TRDD3 (6 bases). There are 18 residues in the CDR3. The V gene's germline CDR1 is GEAIGNYY and CDR2 EKD. The CDR3: CACDPTTSAGENTDKPIF. The CDR3 nucleotides read TGTGCCTGTGACCCGACTACAAGTGCTGGGGAAAACACCGATAAACCCATCTTT.

Turning to this clone: A much larger clone lies a single base off, so this may be a read error. The sample contains more than one DNA sequence encoding this CDR3. The chain is built from TRDV2 and TRDJ3; 13 bases align to TRDD3. The CDR3 length is 20 residues. Germline loops: CDR1 GEAIGNYY, CDR2 EKD. V shed 7 bases and J 0 bases; nucleotides not matched to a gene: 11. CDR3 loop: CACDPTGGYASSWDTRQMFF. CDR3 nucleotides: TGTGCCTGCGATCCTACTGGGGGATACGCGAGCTCCTGGGACACCCGACAGATGTTTTTC.

This clone came up a few times. TCRdb assigns this DNA the protein of a much larger clone, which departs from its translation at residue 7; this likely reflects a read error, and the protein shown comes from translating the DNA. The chain joins TRDV2 to TRDJ2, with D possibly matching TRDD3 (5 bases). V dropped 2 bases and J dropped 5 bases, with 11 bases sitting between them. CDR3 size: 14 residues. Per germline, CDR1 GEAIGNYY and CDR2 EKD. This chain's CDR3 is CACDNWRYTAQLFF. CDR3 coding DNA: TGTGCCTGTGACAACTGGAGATATACAGCACAACTCTTCTTT.

This clone is medium-sized by share. Additional DNA sequences in this sample encode the identical CDR3. V usage is TRDV2 and J usage is TRDJ1; D is unclear. V dropped 0 bases and J dropped 8 bases, with 9 bases sitting between them. From germline, CDR1 is GEAIGNYY and CDR2 EKD. This CDR3 is built from 12 residues. CDR3 sequence reads: CACDTDGTKLIF. CDR3 coding DNA: TGTGCCTGTGACACCGATGGTACGAAACTCATCTTT.